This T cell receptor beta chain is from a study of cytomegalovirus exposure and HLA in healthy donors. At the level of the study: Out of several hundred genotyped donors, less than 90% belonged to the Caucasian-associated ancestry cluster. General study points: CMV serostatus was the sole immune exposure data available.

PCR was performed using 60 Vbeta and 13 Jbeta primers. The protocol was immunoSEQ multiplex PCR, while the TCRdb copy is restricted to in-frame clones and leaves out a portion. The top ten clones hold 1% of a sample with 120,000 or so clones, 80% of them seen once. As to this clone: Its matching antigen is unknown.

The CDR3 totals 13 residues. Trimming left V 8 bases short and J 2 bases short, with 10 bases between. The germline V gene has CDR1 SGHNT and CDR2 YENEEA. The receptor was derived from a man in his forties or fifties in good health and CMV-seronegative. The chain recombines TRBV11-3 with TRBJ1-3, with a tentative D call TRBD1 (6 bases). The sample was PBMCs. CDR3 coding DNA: TGTGCCAGCTCACAGGGACCTGGAAACACCATATATTTT. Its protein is CASSQGPGNTIYF.